Each of the 28 T cell receptor beta chains below was sequenced from the same sample in a study of tumor and adjacent non-tumor tissue in lung cancer. TCRbeta libraries were built with three rounds of nested PCR, modified from ARM-PCR. In TCRdb, the multiplex PCR reads were re-called with MiXCR into one record per CDR3 protein. The sample lists about 67,000 distinct CDR3 sequences, 65% to 80% seen once, with 35% to 50% in the top ten. RNA was extracted from bulk tissue without any cell sorting. Distant lung tissue was collected more than 3 cm away from the tumor edge. The sample taken for sequencing was distant non-tumor lung tissue. The origin of the receptors is a man aged 55 to 70 with non-small cell lung cancer.

This clonotype came up once. At one end the junction does not follow the germline gene, possibly because of a read error. DNA of the CDR3: TGCGCCAGCAGCCCCGCGCAGGGTAACTACTATGGCTACACGTTC. Protein: CASSPAQGNYYGYTF. The chain carries TRBV4-1 and TRBJ1-2; a weak D match, TRBD1 (5 bases). In germline, CDR1 is MGHRA, CDR2 YSYEKL. This CDR3 comprises 15 residues.

Regarding this clonotype: A read error may produce the germline difference seen at one junction end. Written as DNA, the CDR3 is TGTACCAGCGCAGGGAACTTGAGCTCCTACTATGAGCAGTTCTTC. This translates into CTSAGNLSSYYEQFF. The rearrangement links TRBV6-1 to TRBJ2-1; weak D call: TRBD1 (5 bases). Germline CDR1 reads MNHNS; CDR2 reads SASEGT. The CDR3 consists of 15 residues.

On this clonotype itself: A much bigger clone sits one base away, suggesting this may be a read error. The rearrangement joins TRBV20-1 to TRBJ1-4; D is possibly TRBD1 (6 bases). Germline V CDR1 and CDR2: DFQATT, SNEGSKA (reference sequence). This CDR3 is built from 15 residues. The DNA of the CDR3 is TGCAGTGCTAGAGGGACAGATGCAACTAATGAAAAAATGTTTTTT. Translation: CSARGTDATNEKMFF.

To note about this clonotype: A much larger clone differs by one base, so this may be a read error. The V and J genes are TRBV10-3 and TRBJ2-1; 8 bases are shared with TRBD2. The CDR3 has 15 residues. Germline lookup yields CDR1 ENHRY and CDR2 SYGVKD. The CDR3 nucleotides are TGTGCCATCAGTGAGAGCGGGGGCTCCAACAATGAGCAGCTCTTC. As protein: CAISESGGSNNEQLF.

A word on this clonotype: A read error may produce the germline difference seen at one junction end. The rearrangement links TRBV28 to TRBJ2-1; possible D gene TRBD2, 5 bases. The CDR3 extends over 13 amino acids. Germline CDR1 MDHEN, CDR2 SYDVKM. The CDR3 bases are TGTGCCAGCAGTAAAGGAGGTTGCGATGAGAAGTTCTTC. Translation gives CASSKGGCDEKFF.

Concerning this clonotype: This sequence may be a read error, since a much larger clone differs from it by one base. The CDR3 end shows no conserved phenylalanine or tryptophan, and so a read error is likely. The chain is built from TRBV30 and TRBJ2-3; tentatively, D is TRBD1 or TRBD2 (5 bases each). The CDR3 length is 15 residues. V lost 2 bases to trimming and J lost 3 bases, with 15 bases between them. Germline assignment: CDR1 GTSNPN and CDR2 SVGIG (reference sequence). The CDR3 bases are TGTGCCTGGAGTTCTGGCAGGGAGAGGACAGATACGCAGTATTCT. Translated, it gives CAWSSGRERTDTQYS.

The chain uses TRBV28 and TRBJ2-7, with 8 bases matching TRBD1. V shed 3 bases, J shed 3 bases, and the junction held 4 bases outside the gene matches. CDR3 length equals 14 residues. The germline CDR1 and CDR2 sequences are MDHEN and SYDVKM. CDR3 in amino acids: CASSFPGQGYEQYF. The CDR3 DNA follows: TGTGCCAGCAGTTTCCCCGGACAGGGCTACGAGCAGTACTTC. The whole variable domain, remainder taken from reference TRBV28 and TRBJ2-7, is DVKVTQSSRYLVKRTGEKVFLECVQDMDHENMFWYRQDPGLGLRLIYFSYDVKMKEKGDIPEGYSVSREKKERFSLILESASTNQTSMYLCASSFPGQGYEQYFGPGTRLTVT.

V gene TRBV11-2 combines with J gene TRBJ1-2, with D tentatively TRBD1 (6 bases). Germline CDR1 reads SGHAT; CDR2 reads FQNNGV. V lost 6 bases, J lost 7 bases, and 12 bases lay in between. This CDR3 is built from 12 residues. CDR3 sequence reads: CASRTGIGGYTF. The DNA for the CDR3 is TGTGCCAGCAGAACAGGGATAGGTGGCTACACCTTC.

J is TRBJ2-6 and V is TRBV11-1, with D perhaps matching TRBD1 (6 bases). The V end was cut by 6 bases, the J end by 8 bases, with 23 bases between. Germline CDR1 is SGHAT and CDR2 is FQDESV (reference sequence). CDR3 length: 17 residues. The CDR3 spells CASSRTERPSGTNVLTF. CDR3 sequence (DNA): TGTGCCAGCAGTCGGACAGAGAGGCCTTCTGGTACCAACGTCCTGACTTTC.

Concerning this clonotype itself: This CDR3 is missing its conserved last phenylalanine or tryptophan, likely due to a read error. The DNA is omitted, as the CDR3 cannot be located on it reliably, and the CDR3 follows TCRdb's listing. The chain recombines TRBV4-2 with TRBJ2-2; the table's D call TRBD2 went unverified against the DNA. The CDR3 has 16 residues if both end residues are counted. Germline V gene lookup returns CDR1 LGHNA and CDR2 YNFKEQ. CDR3: CTSSQESGTNTGELLS.

With respect to this clonotype: The conserved final phenylalanine or tryptophan is absent from the CDR3, which likely points to a read error. This chain connects TRBV29-1 to TRBJ2-5, with D possibly matching TRBD1 (5 bases). V was trimmed by 2 bases and J by 2 bases, leaving 9 bases between them. The germline V gene encodes CDR1 SQVTM and CDR2 ANQGSEA. The CDR3 loop spans 13 amino acids. The CDR3 here is CSVETGVQETQYH. Written as DNA, the CDR3 is TGCAGCGTTGAAACAGGTGTACAAGAGACCCAGTACCAT.

The chain is built from TRBV5-4 and TRBJ2-2; D is ambiguous. Trimming left V 10 bases short and J 7 bases short, with 17 bases between. The germline CDR1 and CDR2 sequences are SGHNT and YYREEE (reference sequence). This CDR3 contains 13 residues. CDR3 bases: TGTGCCGGTCAAAGGGTTAGCAGCGGGGAGCTGTTTTTT. This gives the protein CAGQRVSSGELFF.

In its sample, this clonotype was seen a few times. The CDR3 ends on some other residue instead of the conserved phenylalanine or tryptophan, so this is likely a read error. This chain joins TRBV5-4 and TRBJ2-5; 9 bases map to TRBD2. This CDR3 is built from 17 residues. Per germline, CDR1 SGHNT and CDR2 YYREEE (reference sequence). V lost 8 bases to trimming and J lost 2 bases; unmatched junction nucleotides: 16. The CDR3 sequence is CASSPIWTSDRQETQYL. The CDR3 nucleotides read TGTGCCAGTAGCCCAATCTGGACTAGCGACCGACAAGAGACCCAGTACTTA.

This clonotype has at least ten counts. The chain combines TRBV7-8 with TRBJ2-5; D gene uncertain. The V end was cut by 6 bases, the J end by 6 bases, with 14 bases between. The CDR3 spans 13 residues. Germline V gene sequence: CDR1 SGHVS, CDR2 FQNEAQ. CDR3 DNA sequence: TGTGCCAGCAGTCCCGGACGAATAAAGACCCAGTACTTC. Residues: CASSPGRIKTQYF.

About this clonotype: A read error may produce the germline difference seen at one junction end. The chain couples TRBV7-8 to TRBJ2-1, with D possibly matching TRBD2 (6 bases). Germline V lookup: CDR1 SGHVS, CDR2 FQNEAQ. This CDR3 has 17 residues. CDR3 sequence reads: CASSEGYNGDSYYEQFF. In nucleotides, the CDR3 is TGTGCCAGCAGCGAGGGGTACAACGGGGACTCCTACTATGAGCAGTTCTTC. The full variable domain, completed using reference TRBV7-8 and TRBJ2-1, is GAGVSQSPRYKVAKRGQDVALRCDPISGHVSLFWYQQALGQGPEFLTYFQNEAQLDKSGLPSDRFFAERPEGSVSTLKIQRTQQEDSAVYLCASSEGYNGDSYYEQFFGPGTRLTVL.

As concerns this clonotype: Sequence at one end of the junction differs from germline and may be a read error. This chain joins TRBV20-1 and TRBJ2-1; TRBD2 matches at 15 bases. This CDR3 is built from 14 residues. Germline-derived CDR1 and CDR2 are DFQATT and SNEGSKA (reference sequence). CDR3: CSGLAGGPTSEQFF. The DNA of the CDR3 is TGTAGTGGACTAGCGGGAGGGCCGACGAGTGAGCAGTTCTTC.

This chain uses TRBV4-2 with TRBJ1-6; D ambiguous. The germline V gene has CDR1 LGHNA and CDR2 YNFKEQ. The CDR3 loop spans 16 amino acids. The germline V and J ends were trimmed by 3 bases and 6 bases, with 15 bases remaining between them. CDR3 nucleotides: TGTGCCAGCAGCCATAGGGCGGCCAGACCTAATTCACCCCTCCACTTT. The encoded protein is CASSHRAARPNSPLHF.

Many counts were recorded for this clonotype. This chain uses TRBV5-4 with TRBJ2-3; D gene unclear. Trimming cost V 1 base and J 6 bases, with 15 bases left between them. The CDR3 consists of 15 residues. The germline V gene has CDR1 SGHNT and CDR2 YYREEE (reference sequence). CDR3 region: CASSLSFGPPDTQYF. The CDR3 DNA reads TGTGCCAGCAGCTTGTCTTTTGGTCCCCCCGATACGCAGTATTTT.

In this sample, this clonotype turned up many times. The chain is built from TRBV5-4 and TRBJ2-5; TRBD2 matches at 10 bases. The V gene's germline CDR1 is SGHNT and CDR2 YYREEE (reference sequence). The junction had 2 bases not matched to a gene; V was cut back by 2 bases and J by 4 bases. This CDR3 is 14 amino acids long. The CDR3 sequence: CASSLAGGGETQYF. CDR3 DNA: TGTGCCAGCAGCTTAGCGGGAGGGGGAGAGACCCAGTACTTC. The variable domain in full, completed from reference TRBV5-4 and TRBJ2-5, reads ETGVTQSPTHLIKTRGQQVTLRCSSQSGHNTVSWYQQALGQGPQFIFQYYREEENGRGNFPPRFSGLQFPNYSSELNVNALELDDSALYLCASSLAGGGETQYFGPGTRLLVL.

The chain has TRBV28 and TRBJ2-3; a possible D gene is TRBD2 (5 bases). Germline V gene lookup returns CDR1 MDHEN and CDR2 SYDVKM. V was cut by 2 bases and J by 8 bases, with 17 bases left in between. The CDR3 length is 15 residues. Written as DNA, the CDR3 is TGTGCCAGCAGTTTACCTAGCCAACTCACAATTACGCAGTATTTT. Translated, it gives CASSLPSQLTITQYF.

This clonotype showed up many times. The chain couples TRBV5-6 to TRBJ2-5, with 8 bases identical to TRBD1. Trimming took 4 bases from V and 5 from J; bases not matched to a gene: 13. Germline CDR1 is SGHDT and CDR2 is YYEEEE. This CDR3 contains 16 residues. CDR3 sequence reads: CASSPQARGLFETQYF. CDR3 nucleotides: TGTGCCAGCAGCCCACAGGCCAGGGGGCTTTTCGAGACCCAGTACTTC.

Notes on this clonotype: One end of the junction is discordant with germline, which a read error may explain. The genes are TRBV5-4 and TRBJ1-2; no reliable D call. The length of the CDR3 is 14 residues. Germline values: CDR1 SGHNT, CDR2 YYREEE (reference sequence). CDR3 DNA sequence: TGTGCCAGCAGACACGGCCGGTCTAATTATGGCTACACCTTC. This encodes CASRHGRSNYGYTF.

Notes on this clonotype: The junction departs from germline at one end; a sequencing error may be responsible. This chain connects TRBV10-3 to TRBJ2-6; 16 bases align to TRBD2. The CDR3 has 20 amino acids. Germline CDR1 reads ENHRY; CDR2 reads SYGVKD. CDR3 DNA sequence: TGTGCTATCAGTGGACATGGGACTAGCGGGAGGGACTCTGGGGCCAACGTCCTGACATTC. Its protein is CAISGHGTSGRDSGANVLTF.

Of note for this clonotype: A much bigger clone sits one base away, suggesting this may be a read error. The conserved final phenylalanine or tryptophan is absent from the CDR3, which likely points to a read error. This chain joins TRBV7-6 and TRBJ1-6, with D hard to call. Germline CDR1 and CDR2: SGHVS and FNYEAQ. The CDR3 is made up of 15 amino acids. V dropped 0 bases and J dropped 7 bases, with 10 bases sitting between them. DNA of the CDR3: TGTGCCAGCAGCTTAGCCGGGGAAGGGAATTCACCCCTCCACATT. It codes for CASSLAGEGNSPLHI.

To note about this clonotype: Just one base apart from a much larger clone, this may be a read error. This chain uses TRBV28 with TRBJ1-4, with no clear D. The V and J ends lost 5 bases and 8 bases respectively, with 6 bases between them. Germline V gene data show CDR1 as MDHEN and CDR2 as SYDVKM. This CDR3 is 11 amino acids long. DNA of the CDR3: TGTGCCAGCAGTATCACGGAAAAACTGTTTTTT. Protein: CASSITEKLFF.

The genes are TRBV28 and TRBJ2-3; D unresolved. V lost 3 bases and J lost 1, with 8 bases in between. The CDR3 extends over 14 amino acids. CDR1 is MDHEN, CDR2 SYDVKM, per germline. CDR3 nucleotide sequence: TGTGCCAGCAGTTTCCTTACGGGCACAGATACGCAGTATTTT. Protein: CASSFLTGTDTQYF.

The gene calls are TRBV7-9 and TRBJ2-7; no firm D call. There are 13 residues in the CDR3. The V end was cut by 3 bases, the J end by 6 bases, with 12 bases between. From germline, CDR1 is SEHNR and CDR2 FQNEAQ (reference sequence). The CDR3 nucleotides read TGTGCCAGCAGCTTTGGCTTCGTTTCCGAGCAGTACTTC. Translation gives CASSFGFVSEQYF. Full variable domain (missing parts from reference TRBV7-9 and TRBJ2-7): DTGVSQNPRHKITKRGQNVTFRCDPISEHNRLYWYRQTLGQGPEFLTYFQNEAQLEKSRLLSDRFSAERPKGSFSTLEIQRTEQGDSAMYLCASSFGFVSEQYFGPGTRLTVT.

A word on this clonotype: Relative to the germline gene, one junction end is altered; a read error may explain this. The chain uses TRBV6-5 and TRBJ2-7; 11 nucleotides match TRBD2. The CDR3 consists of 16 residues. CDR1 is MNHEY, CDR2 SVGAGI, per germline. CDR3 DNA sequence: TGTGCCAGCAGTTCCCTTAGCGGGAGGGCCGAGTGCGAGCAATACTTC. It is translated as CASSSLSGRAECEQYF.